The 27 T cell receptor beta chains below were found in one sample sequenced in a study of molecular identifiers for immune sequencing clone quantification. TCRdb processed the PCR reads anew with MiXCR; each CDR3 protein has one entry. The profile shows about 8,300 distinct CDR3 sequences, about 32% of them singletons. The sequenced sample was naive CD8+ T cells from blood, with Jurkat cell RNA spiked in. Documented subset: FACS-sorted CD8+CD4-CCR7+CD45RA+ naive T cells. Source of these receptors: a human donor in good health. Some libraries in this study had Jurkat cell RNA spiked in.

The rearrangement joins TRBV7-9 to TRBJ1-5; perhaps TRBD1 as D (5 bases). V was shortened by 4 bases and J by 5 bases, with 21 bases between the two germline ends. CDR1 and CDR2 from the germline V gene are SEHNR and FQNEAQ (reference sequence). The CDR3 runs 17 residues. The CDR3 DNA sequence: TGTGCCAGCAGCTCAGTAAGGGCCGGGGCGAGACATCAGCCCCAGCATTTT. Translating gives CASSSVRAGARHQPQHF.

In its sample, this clonotype ranks as medium-sized. This chain uses TRBV28 with TRBJ1-1; D remains ambiguous. The CDR3 contains 12 residues. Trimming shortened V by 8 bases and J by 1 base, and 8 bases separated the two germline ends. Germline CDR1 reads MDHEN; CDR2 reads SYDVKM. CDR3 coding DNA: TGTGCCAGCCTCGAGTCGAACACTGAAGCTTTCTTT. Residues: CASLESNTEAFF.

The rearrangement uses TRBV6-2 or TRBV6-3 and TRBJ1-5; D not resolved. V was pared by 5 bases and J by 6 bases, with 11 bases between. Germline values: CDR1 MNHEY, CDR2 SVGEGT. The length of the CDR3 is 13 residues. CDR3 DNA sequence: TGTGCCAGCAGTGGGGATAGCGGTCAGCCCCAGCATTTT. The encoded protein is CASSGDSGQPQHF.

A remark on this clonotype: Its ends do not fully match the called genes, so a read error is possible. V and J are TRBV29-1 and TRBJ2-2; D perhaps matches TRBD2 (6 bases). Germline CDR1 is SQVTM and CDR2 is ANQGSEA. CDR3 size: 12 residues. The CDR3: CSAVGGTGELVF. DNA for the CDR3: TGCAGCGCAGTCGGGGGAACCGGGGAGCTGGTTTTT.

Comment on this clonotype: One junction end does not reproduce the germline sequence, and a read error may be involved. The J gene is TRBJ2-3, the V gene TRBV9, with TRBD2 as a possible D gene (6 bases). Germline-derived CDR1 and CDR2 are SGDLS and YYNGEE. The length of the CDR3 is 15 residues. The CDR3 DNA sequence: TGTGCCAGCAGCTTCTTAGCGGAACTCACATATACGCAGTATTTT. It yields the protein CASSFLAELTYTQYF.

The table lists this clonotype with a count of one. This may stem from a read error, because a much larger clone lies one nucleotide away. The V call is TRBV7-6, the J call TRBJ2-3, with D perhaps matching TRBD2 (5 bases). Looked up from germline, CDR1 is SGHVS and CDR2 is FNYEAQ. CDR3 length: 14 residues. CDR3 region: CASSLASSTDTQNF. CDR3 nucleotide sequence: TGTGCCAGCAGCTTAGCCTCTAGCACAGATACGCAGAATTTT.

A word on this clonotype: One base away lies a much larger clone, so this may be a sequencing read error. The rearrangement joins TRBV7-8 to TRBJ2-7; the match to TRBD2 covers 9 bases. The CDR3 consists of 14 residues. With 5 bases clipped from V and 2 bases from J, the junction kept 4 bases outside the gene matches. In germline, CDR1 is SGHVS, CDR2 FQNEAQ. The CDR3: CASSLSGSTYEQYF. The CDR3, as DNA: TGTGCCAGCAGCCTTAGCGGGAGCACCTACGAGCAGTACTTC.

The chain joins TRBV12-3 or TRBV12-4 to TRBJ2-7, with a possible D match to TRBD1 (6 bases). V was cut by 6 bases and J by 10 bases, with 22 bases left in between. The CDR3 has 14 residues. The CDR3 DNA reads TGTGCCAGCAGCCTCCAGGGGCTCTCCTATGAACAGTACTTC. As protein: CASSLQGLSYEQYF.

This clonotype was picked up one time. Compared with germline, one end of the junction differs, possibly owing to a read error. This rearrangement joins TRBV19 to TRBJ2-1; a weak D match, TRBD2 (6 bases). Looked up from germline, CDR1 is LNHDA and CDR2 is SQIVND (reference sequence). This CDR3 has 13 amino acids. In nucleotides, the CDR3 is TGTGCCGGTAGCCTAGCGTTTTACAATGAGCAGTTCTTC. Protein sequence: CAGSLAFYNEQFF.

The rearrangement links TRBV5-1 to TRBJ1-1, with unresolved D. V lost 4 bases, J lost 3 bases, and 10 bases lay in between. Germline V gene lookup returns CDR1 SGHRS and CDR2 YFSETQ. The CDR3 length is 13 residues. DNA for the CDR3: TGCGCCAGCAGCCCGCCTATGGACACTGAAGCTTTCTTT. Protein: CASSPPMDTEAFF.

This clonotype was found a few times. This chain joins TRBV7-9 and TRBJ2-3; 8 bases agree with TRBD2. The CDR3 runs to 16 residues. The J segment lost 0 bases and the V segment lost 5 bases, leaving 7 bases of the junction unmatched. CDR1 is SEHNR and CDR2 is FQNEAQ in the germline V gene (reference sequence). Here the CDR3 reads CASSPMGLDSTDTQYF. The CDR3 DNA sequence: TGTGCCAGCAGCCCTATGGGACTAGACAGCACAGATACGCAGTATTTT.

This clonotype was detected only a few times. The V gene is TRBV9, the J gene TRBJ2-7; D uncertain. V gave up 4 bases and J gave up 3 bases, with 11 bases separating them. CDR3 length equals 13 residues. Germline CDR1 reads SGDLS; CDR2 reads YYNGEE. For the CDR3, the DNA is TGTGCCAGCAGCCCAGGACCCCTCTACGAGCAGTACTTC. Amino acid sequence: CASSPGPLYEQYF. Drawing the rest from reference TRBV9 and TRBJ2-7, the complete variable domain is DSGVTQTPKHLITATGQRVTLRCSPRSGDLSVYWYQQSLDQGLQFLIQYYNGEERAKGNILERFSAQQFPDLHSELNLSSLELGDSALYFCASSPGPLYEQYFGPGTRLTVT.

As regards this clonotype: No conserved phenylalanine or tryptophan ends this CDR3, so it is likely a read error. The chain carries TRBV2 and TRBJ2-2; D unresolved. The CDR3 extends over 14 amino acids. The V gene's germline CDR1 is SNHLY and CDR2 FYNNEI. V was pared by 2 bases and J by 1 base, with 5 bases between. The CDR3 loop is CASSEWGNTGELFI. The CDR3, as DNA: TGTGCCAGCAGTGAATGGGGGAACACCGGGGAGCTGTTTATT.

The sample holds a few counts of this clonotype. The rearrangement links TRBV12-3 or TRBV12-4 to TRBJ2-4; D ambiguous. This CDR3 region has 16 residues. The ends were cut back, 7 bases at V and 0 bases at J, with 16 bases in the middle. CDR3 sequence reads: CASTDRSAEAKNIQYF. CDR3 nucleotide sequence: TGTGCCAGCACCGACCGGAGCGCGGAAGCCAAAAACATTCAGTACTTC.

V is TRBV12-3 or TRBV12-4 and J is TRBJ2-3, with D unresolved. The CDR3 extends over 11 amino acids. Deletions cut 8 bases from V and 0 bases from J, with 3 bases between. CDR3 protein: CASRSTDTQYF. CDR3 nucleotide sequence: TGTGCCAGCCGGAGCACAGATACGCAGTATTTT.

This clonotype was seen a few times. The chain carries TRBV20-1 and TRBJ2-1, with 7 bases matching TRBD2. J lost 9 bases, V lost 0 bases, and 8 bases had no gene match. The CDR3 has 14 amino acids. CDR1 DFQATT and CDR2 SNEGSKA come from the germline V gene (reference sequence). The chain's CDR3 is CSARDSGLVPEQFF. CDR3 sequence (DNA): TGCAGTGCTAGAGATTCCGGACTAGTCCCTGAGCAGTTCTTC.

The chain combines TRBV2 with TRBJ2-1, with a tentative D call TRBD2 (5 bases). V was pared by 3 bases and J by 0 bases, with 6 bases between. Germline values: CDR1 SNHLY, CDR2 FYNNEI. This CDR3 has 14 amino acids. The CDR3 DNA reads as TGTGCCAGCAGTGAGGGGAGCTCCTACAATGAGCAGTTCTTC. It codes for CASSEGSSYNEQFF. Full variable domain (outside the CDR3, taken from reference TRBV2 and TRBJ2-1): EPEVTQTPSHQVTQMGQEVILRCVPISNHLYFYWYRQILGQKVEFLVSFYNNEISEKSEIFDDQFSVERPDGSNFTLKIRSTKLEDSAMYFCASSEGSSYNEQFFGPGTRLTVL.

The CDR3 bases are TGCGCCAGCAGCCCGCCTATGGCCACTGAAGCTTTCTTT. Translating it yields CASSPPMATEAFF. This rearrangement joins TRBV5-1 to TRBJ1-1, with D uncertain. Looked up from germline, CDR1 is SGHRS and CDR2 is YFSETQ. The CDR3 is 13 amino acids. Trimming left V 4 bases short and J 4 bases short, with 11 bases between.

This clonotype was picked up a small number of times. The rearrangement uses TRBV7-2 and TRBJ2-7; perhaps TRBD1 as D (5 bases). The length of the CDR3 is 13 residues. From germline, CDR1 is SGHTA and CDR2 FQGNSA. Deletions cut 5 bases from V and 6 bases from J, with 14 bases between. CDR3 protein: CASSEGVTGEQYF. The DNA of the CDR3 is TGTGCCAGCAGCGAAGGGGTGACGGGCGAGCAGTACTTC.

This clonotype is labeled medium-sized. This chain links TRBV29-1 with TRBJ1-4; a possible D gene is TRBD1 (5 bases). Between the trimmed V and J ends, which lost 6 bases and 7 bases, there was a span of 15 bases. The V gene's germline CDR1 is SQVTM and CDR2 ANQGSEA. This CDR3 has 13 residues. As DNA, the CDR3 is TGCAGCGTCATCGGGGGTTCGGTTGAAAAACTGTTTTTT. The encoded protein is CSVIGGSVEKLFF.

The V call is TRBV20-1, the J call TRBJ2-7; 10 nucleotides line up with TRBD2. V lost 0 bases, J lost 5 bases, and 4 bases stayed unmatched. The CDR3 runs 14 residues. Germline V gene sequence: CDR1 DFQATT, CDR2 SNEGSKA (reference sequence). The CDR3 DNA reads as TGCAGTGCTAGAGAACTAGCGGGAAGAAACGAGCAGTACTTC. Translating it yields CSARELAGRNEQYF.

This chain joins TRBV20-1 and TRBJ2-7; 7 bases agree with TRBD1. The CDR3 length is 15 residues. Germline V lookup: CDR1 DFQATT, CDR2 SNEGSKA (reference sequence). The junction had 7 bases not matched to a gene; V was cut back by 1 base and J by 1 base. The CDR3 DNA is TGCAGTGCTAGAGCCCCCGGGACAGAGTCCTACGAGCAGTACTTC. This encodes CSARAPGTESYEQYF.

A note on this clonotype: This is likely a read error, given that the CDR3 carries no conserved phenylalanine or tryptophan at its end. The chain combines TRBV9 with TRBJ2-3; D is possibly TRBD1 or TRBD2 (5 bases each). Trimming took off 2 bases at V and 2 bases at J, with 12 bases between the two ends. The CDR3 length is 15 residues. Germline CDR1 SGDLS, CDR2 YYNGEE. The DNA for the CDR3 is TGTGCCAGCAGCGTCGACGGGACGTACACAGATACGCAGTATTCT. This encodes CASSVDGTYTDTQYS.

Of note for this clonotype: A read error is likely, as this CDR3 ends without the conserved phenylalanine or tryptophan. The chain is built from TRBV5-1 and TRBJ2-3; a weak D match, TRBD1 (5 bases). The germline CDR1 and CDR2 sequences are SGHRS and YFSETQ. V lost 1 base to trimming and J lost 1 base, with 10 bases between them. This CDR3 spans 15 amino acids. CDR3: CASSLFGRGTDTQYI. The CDR3 bases are TGCGCCAGCAGCTTGTTTGGCAGGGGCACAGATACGCAGTATATT.

This CDR3 is CASSWGSTFTGELFF. In DNA form, the CDR3 reads TGTGCCAGCAGCTGGGGCTCAACTTTCACCGGGGAGCTGTTTTTT. This chain links TRBV14 with TRBJ2-2; weak D call: TRBD1 (5 bases). This CDR3 has 15 amino acids. The V end was cut by 5 bases, the J end by 4 bases, with 14 bases between. CDR1 is SGHDN, CDR2 FVKESK, per germline.

In its sample, this clonotype was seen once. The germline gene is not matched at one end of the junction; a read error may be the cause. The V and J genes are TRBV4-2 and TRBJ2-5; 7 bases agree with TRBD2. The CDR3 is 16 residues long. Germline V gene sequence: CDR1 LGHNA, CDR2 YNFKEQ. CDR3 residues: CAGSHPPGGLLEPQNF. The CDR3 DNA is TGTGCCGGCAGCCACCCCCCCGGGGGACTACTAGAGCCCCAGAACTTC.

Comment on this clonotype: One base away lies a much larger clone, so this may be a sequencing read error. The rearrangement uses TRBV5-1 and TRBJ1-1, with a possible D match to TRBD1 (6 bases). Trimming took off 0 bases at V and 5 bases at J, with 8 bases between the two ends. The CDR3 has 13 residues. Germline V CDR1 and CDR2: SGHRS, YFSETQ. The CDR3 sequence: CASSLGTVTEAFF. The CDR3, as DNA: TGCGCCAGCAGCTTGGGGACAGTGACTGAAGCTTTCTTT. The full variable domain, rest sourced from reference TRBV5-1 and TRBJ1-1, is KAGVTQTPRYLIKTRGQQVTLSCSPISGHRSVSWYQQTPGQGLQFLFEYFSETQRNKGNFPGRFSGRQFSNSRSEMNVSTLELGDSALYLCASSLGTVTEAFFGQGTRLTVV.